This T cell receptor beta chain comes out of a study of CD8 T cells in ankylosing spondylitis. General study results and limits: Disease-linked clones bore a CD8+ phenotype, appearing relatively rarely in peripheral blood. Enrichment of disease-linked clones was reportedly significant in matched ankylosing spondylitis synovial fluid. Earlier reports found some motif variants in synovial fluid and blood in reactive arthritis.

As the method for making TCR beta libraries, quantitative 5'-RACE with molecular barcodes was used. TCRdb re-called the 5' RACE reads through MiXCR, storing one row per CDR3 protein. The sample lists 40,000 or so distinct CDR3 sequences; 10% were seen once. This clonotype was seen ten or more times. Its antigen is not known. This clonotype originated in a male donor with ankylosing spondylitis or in good health (not recorded which). Sequencing was carried out using blood, either unsorted or a sorted T cell fraction (not recorded which).

CDR3 coding DNA: TGTGCCAGCAGCTTAGAGGGACAGGGGGGGACAGATACGCAGTATTTT. Encoded protein: CASSLEGQGGTDTQYF. The rearrangement links TRBV11-2 to TRBJ2-3, with TRBD1 identical over 11 bases. The J segment lost 3 bases and the V segment lost 0 bases, leaving 2 bases of the junction unmatched. The CDR3 consists of 16 residues. Per germline, CDR1 SGHAT and CDR2 FQNNGV. Based on the CDR3 plus reference TRBV11-2 and TRBJ2-3, the full variable domain is EAGVAQSPRYKIIEKRQSVAFWCNPISGHATLYWYQQILGQGPKLLIQFQNNGVVDDSQLPKDRFSAERLKGVDSTLKIQPAKLEDSAVYLCASSLEGQGGTDTQYFGPGTRLTVL.